These 23 T cell receptor beta chains were sequenced from one sample in a study of TIL therapy for anti-PD-1-resistant metastatic lung cancer. The sample's time point: pre-treatment sample, taken before nivolumab and TIL therapy. This was the immunoSEQ v3 assay. Clones were sequenced by immunoSEQ multiplex PCR, and TCRdb holds only the in-frame ones, with some missing. This table has about 32,000 clones, about 70% appearing once. Sequenced here: blood, sampled at baseline. The receptors stem from a woman aged 30 to 85 with non-small cell lung cancer.

The V gene is TRBV5-1, the J gene TRBJ2-2; a weak D match, TRBD1 (5 bases). CDR1 SGHRS and CDR2 YFSETQ come from the germline V gene. Trimming left V 6 bases short and J 2 bases short, with 8 bases between. The CDR3 sequence is 13 residues long. CDR3 protein: CASNQGNTGELFF. Written as DNA, the CDR3 is TGCGCCAGCAACCAGGGTAACACCGGGGAGCTGTTTTTT.

This clone was seen a handful of times. The chain combines TRBV2 with TRBJ2-5; D unclear. Per germline, CDR1 SNHLY and CDR2 FYNNEI. V gave up 6 bases and J gave up 5 bases, with 13 bases separating them. The length of the CDR3 is 13 residues. The DNA of the CDR3 is TGTGCCAGCAGCGACGGTACCATGGAGACCCAGTACTTC. Translated, it gives CASSDGTMETQYF.

The J gene is TRBJ2-7, the V gene TRBV10-2, with 7 nucleotides matching TRBD1. The CDR3 has 15 residues. V trimming: 4 bases; J trimming: 6 bases; junction bases outside the gene matches: 12. CDR1 and CDR2 from the germline V gene are WSHSY and SAAADI. Here the CDR3 DNA reads TGCGCCAGCAGTGCTTCACAGGGGATGAACGCCGAGCAGTACTTC. The encoded protein is CASSASQGMNAEQYF.

V usage is TRBV10-2 and J usage is TRBJ2-7; possibly TRBD2 for D (5 bases). CDR3 length: 14 residues. Deletions cut 3 bases from V and 6 bases from J, with 15 bases between. Germline V gene data show CDR1 as WSHSY and CDR2 as SAAADI. The CDR3 is CASSDFTSRLEQYF. Here the CDR3 DNA reads TGCGCCAGCAGTGATTTCACTAGTCGGCTCGAGCAGTACTTC.

CDR3 nucleotides: TGTGCCAGCAGCCAAGTTGGGAACACCATATATTTT. Protein sequence: CASSQVGNTIYF. This rearrangement joins TRBV14 to TRBJ1-3, with D uncertain. The V and J ends lost 1 base and 7 bases respectively, with 5 bases between them. This CDR3 has 12 residues. Germline values: CDR1 SGHDN, CDR2 FVKESK. Complete variable domain (other parts from reference TRBV14 and TRBJ1-3): EAGVTQFPSHSVIEKGQTVTLRCDPISGHDNLYWYRRVMGKEIKFLLHFVKESKQDESGMPNNRFLAERTGGTYSTLKVQPAELEDSGVYFCASSQVGNTIYFGEGSWLTVV.

This chain uses TRBV6-6 with TRBJ2-7, with a weak D call TRBD2 (6 bases). CDR3 length equals 11 residues. Trimming cost V 11 bases and J 6 bases, with 14 bases left between them. CDR1 is MNHNY and CDR2 is SVGAGI in the germline V gene (reference sequence). CDR3 loop: CAASVGGEQYF. The CDR3 DNA reads as TGTGCCGCCAGTGTGGGAGGCGAGCAGTACTTC.

The rearrangement uses TRBV6-5 and TRBJ1-3; tentative D call: TRBD1 (6 bases). V lost 4 bases and J 2 bases, leaving 9 bases between the germline ends. The CDR3 has 14 residues. The V gene's germline CDR1 is MNHEY and CDR2 SVGAGI. In DNA form, the CDR3 reads TGTGCCAGCAGTTGGGGGGGCACTGGAAACACCATATATTTT. Protein sequence: CASSWGGTGNTIYF.

The chain has TRBV11-3 and TRBJ2-1; 8 bases are shared with TRBD2. The CDR3 has 15 amino acids. CDR1 and CDR2 from the germline V gene are SGHNT and YENEEA. The V gene end was trimmed by 1 base and the J gene end by 7 bases; junction bases not matched to a gene: 6. The CDR3 DNA sequence: TGTGCCAGCAGCTTAGCGGGAGGGTGGGGGAATGAGCAGTTCTTC. Translated: CASSLAGGWGNEQFF.

The rearrangement uses TRBV7-2 and TRBJ2-1, with TRBD1 matching over 7 bases. The ends lost 5 bases at V and 2 bases at J; junction bases unmatched: 12. The CDR3 length is 17 residues. CDR1 SGHTA and CDR2 FQGNSA come from the germline V gene. CDR3: CASSRLPGTVAYNEQFF. CDR3 coding DNA: TGTGCCAGCAGCCGACTCCCCGGGACAGTAGCCTACAATGAGCAGTTCTTC.

DNA of the CDR3: TGTGCCAGCAGCTCTCAGGGGGGGGCAGATACGCAGTATTTT. Translated: CASSSQGGADTQYF. The chain recombines TRBV5-4 with TRBJ2-3; possibly TRBD1 or TRBD2 for D (7 bases each). V dropped 3 bases and J dropped 4 bases, with 12 bases sitting between them. This CDR3 comprises 14 residues. Germline V gene sequence: CDR1 SGHNT, CDR2 YYREEE (reference sequence).

This clone has a handful of counts. The chain uses TRBV25-1 and TRBJ2-4, with a possible D match to TRBD1 (6 bases). V was pared by 2 bases and J by 9 bases, with 11 bases between. This CDR3 is 13 amino acids long. In germline, CDR1 is MGHDK, CDR2 SYGVNS. CDR3 sequence: CASSETGMAIQYF. DNA for the CDR3: TGTGCCAGCAGTGAAACAGGGATGGCCATTCAGTACTTC.

This sequence joins TRBV19 and TRBJ2-7, with D hard to call. Between the trimmed V and J ends, which lost 3 bases and 6 bases, there was a span of 6 bases. The CDR3 has 11 amino acids. Germline CDR1 LNHDA, CDR2 SQIVND (reference sequence). The CDR3 DNA is TGTGCCAGTAGTATCGGGCTCGAGCAGTACTTC. Translation: CASSIGLEQYF. Based on the CDR3 plus reference TRBV19 and TRBJ2-7, the full variable domain is DGGITQSPKYLFRKEGQNVTLSCEQNLNHDAMYWYRQDPGQGLRLIYYSQIVNDFQKGDIAEGYSVSREKKESFPLTVTSAQKNPTAFYLCASSIGLEQYFGPGTRLTVT.

The chain has TRBV5-1 and TRBJ2-3; D possibly corresponds to TRBD2 (5 bases). CDR3 size: 15 residues. V lost 0 bases and J 3 bases, leaving 11 bases between the germline ends. CDR1 and CDR2 (germline): SGHRS, YFSETQ. The chain's CDR3 is CASSLDGKWTDTQYF. CDR3 in DNA: TGCGCCAGCAGCTTGGACGGGAAATGGACAGATACGCAGTATTTT.

The rearrangement uses TRBV29-1 and TRBJ2-7; weak D call: TRBD1 (6 bases). Per germline, CDR1 SQVTM and CDR2 ANQGSEA. The CDR3 totals 11 residues. V shed 7 bases and J shed 3 bases, with 10 bases lying between them. The CDR3 loop reads CSGQGGYEQYF. For the CDR3, the DNA is TGCAGCGGCCAAGGGGGCTACGAGCAGTACTTC.

V is TRBV5-1 and J is TRBJ2-7, with 9 bases that match TRBD2. V gave up 4 bases and J gave up 1 base; unmatched junction bases: 3. Germline CDR1 and CDR2: SGHRS and YFSETQ. This CDR3 comprises 14 residues. The CDR3 spells CASSRSGRSYEQYF. CDR3 sequence (DNA): TGCGCCAGCAGCAGAAGCGGGAGGTCCTACGAGCAGTACTTC.

The chain combines TRBV14 with TRBJ1-5; D might be TRBD1 (5 bases). The CDR3 length is 14 residues. Germline V gives CDR1 SGHDN, CDR2 FVKESK. V was cut by 11 bases and J by 7 bases, with 21 bases left in between. This CDR3 is CAGLQRGSSQPQHF. The CDR3 nucleotides read TGTGCCGGCCTCCAGCGGGGCTCGAGCCAGCCCCAGCATTTT.

The V gene is TRBV27, the J gene TRBJ2-7, with D perhaps TRBD1 (5 bases). The CDR3 has 13 residues. Germline CDR1 is MNHEY and CDR2 is SMNVEV (reference sequence). V lost 3 bases and J 2 bases, leaving 8 bases between the germline ends. In DNA form, the CDR3 reads TGTGCCAGCAGTTTTAAGGGGCCCTACGAGCAGTACTTC. It is translated as CASSFKGPYEQYF.

This clone was detected a few times. The CDR3 protein is CASSLDWRGGYGYTF. The CDR3, as DNA: TGTGCCAGCAGCTTAGATTGGCGGGGAGGCTATGGCTACACCTTC. The rearrangement joins TRBV11-2 to TRBJ1-2, with D hard to call. V lost 0 bases and J lost 4, with 12 bases in between. CDR1 and CDR2 (germline): SGHAT, FQNNGV. The CDR3 totals 15 residues.

The CDR3: CASSLAGRVSNYGYTF. The DNA of the CDR3 is TGTGCCAGCAGCTTAGCGGGACGGGTGTCTAACTATGGCTACACCTTC. The V gene is TRBV7-2, the J gene TRBJ1-2, with D maybe TRBD1 (5 bases). Germline values: CDR1 SGHTA, CDR2 FQGNSA. This CDR3 region has 16 residues. Trimming removed 0 bases at V and 0 bases at J, with 11 bases between.

In this sample, this clone turned up once. The chain combines TRBV9 with TRBJ2-1; TRBD2 agrees at 8 bases. J gave up 2 bases and V 3 bases, and 4 bases lay outside the gene matches. Germline V gives CDR1 SGDLS, CDR2 YYNGEE. The length of the CDR3 is 15 residues. In DNA form, the CDR3 reads TGTGCCAGCAGCGGGGGACTAGTAACCTACAATGAGCAGTTCTTC. Encoded protein: CASSGGLVTYNEQFF.

This clone was detected only a few times. The rearrangement uses TRBV11-2 and TRBJ2-7; 11 nucleotides line up with TRBD2. The CDR3 contains 15 residues. The germline CDR1 and CDR2 sequences are SGHAT and FQNNGV. Trimming took 5 bases from V and 4 from J; bases not matched to a gene: 7. The CDR3, as DNA: TGTGCCAGCAGCCCTTGGGTAGCGGGAGGGTACGAGCAGTACTTC. It codes for CASSPWVAGGYEQYF.

This sequence joins TRBV15 and TRBJ2-2; possibly TRBD2 for D (5 bases). Germline CDR1 is LNHNV and CDR2 is YYDKDF (reference sequence). V lost 7 bases and J lost 6, with 24 bases in between. The CDR3 has 17 amino acids. The CDR3 spells CATTPLSVGVVSGELFF. The CDR3 nucleotides read TGTGCCACCACCCCCCTGAGCGTCGGGGTAGTCTCCGGGGAGCTGTTTTTT.

The chain employs TRBV21-1 and TRBJ2-7; the table gives TRBD2 as D, unverified against the DNA. TRBV21-1 is noted as a pseudogene. The CDR3 is 16 amino acids. CDR3 region: CASSNRTGTEGYEQYF. In DNA, the CDR3 is TGTGCCAGCAGCAATCGAACCGGGACTGAGGGCTACGAGCAGTACTTC.